Reported below is one T cell receptor (beta chain). Compared with germline, one end of the junction differs, possibly owing to a read error. This entry belongs to a study of beta chain features in type 1 diabetes. Isolated RNA was reverse transcribed in full, so expressed TCRB transcripts were sequenced. TCRdb's table, derived via immunoSEQ multiplex PCR, lists solely in-frame clones and lacks some. The sample includes more than 150,000 clones, just over 9% of them seen just once. CDR1 is SGHRS, CDR2 YFSETQ, per germline. The CDR3 spans 16 residues. The receptor was derived from a woman in her late teens or twenties in good health. The rearrangement uses TRBV5-1 and TRBJ2-5, with 9 positions matching TRBD2. What was sequenced was central memory CD4+ T cells from blood. The chain's CDR3 is CASSLAMTSGQEAQYF. The CDR3 coding sequence is TGCGCCAGCAGCTTGGCTATGACTAGCGGACAAGAGGCCCAGTACTTC. The whole variable domain, remainder taken from reference TRBV5-1 and TRBJ2-5, is KAGVTQTPRYLIKTRGQQVTLSCSPISGHRSVSWYQQTPGQGLQFLFEYFSETQRNKGNFPGRFSGRQFSNSRSEMNVSTLELGDSALYLCASSLAMTSGQEAQYFGPGTRLLVL.